A selection of T cell receptor beta chains follows, all from one sample in a study of blood T cells in healthy people across ages. TCRdb reanalysed the 5' RACE reads using MiXCR and keeps one entry per CDR3 protein. Of about 1.4 million distinct CDR3 sequences in the sample, approximately 63% were seen once. Source material: blood. All receptors come from a man between 18 and 29 years old in good health. CDR3s include the opening cysteine and the closing phenylalanine or tryptophan. The D gene is left open where the match is weak. A row's size may be missing; if present it is once, few, many or a size class.

V gene: TRBV6-6
clone size: few
J gene: TRBJ2-4
D gene: TRBD2
CDR3 DNA: TGTGCCAGCAGTTACTCTGTACTAGCGGGAGTAAAAGAGCAGTACTTC
CDR3 protein: CASSYSVLAGVKEQYF

V gene: TRBV29-1
clone size: once
J gene: TRBJ2-7
D gene: .
CDR3 DNA: TGCAGCGGGGACGATTACAATGAGCAGTACTTC
CDR3 protein: CSGDDYNEQYF

V gene: TRBV3-1
clone size: .
J gene: TRBJ1-1
D gene: TRBD1
CDR3 DNA: TGTGCCAGCAGCCAAGACTCCAGAACTTGGGACAGCACTGAAGCTTTCTTT
CDR3 protein: CASSQDSRTWDSTEAFF

V gene: TRBV12-3/TRBV12-4
clone size: many
J gene: TRBJ2-5
D gene: .
CDR3 DNA: TGTGCCAGCAGTATAGGAGAGACCCAGTACTTC
CDR3 protein: CASSIGETQYF

V gene: TRBV5-1
clone size: .
J gene: TRBJ2-3
D gene: .
CDR3 DNA: TGCGCCAGCAGCTTGGCCGGGGACGCATCCACAGATACGCAGTATTTT
CDR3 protein: CASSLAGDASTDTQYF

V gene: TRBV5-1
clone size: .
J gene: TRBJ2-7
D gene: .
CDR3 DNA: TGCGCCAGCAGCTTTAGCCGGGACTCCTACGAGCAGTACTTC
CDR3 protein: CASSFSRDSYEQYF

V gene: TRBV2
clone size: .
J gene: TRBJ1-4
D gene: .
CDR3 DNA: TGTGCCAGCAGTGAAGCTGGGGGGGCAACTAATGAAAAACTGTTTTTT
CDR3 protein: CASSEAGGATNEKLFF

V gene: TRBV6-2/TRBV6-3
clone size: .
J gene: TRBJ1-2
D gene: TRBD1
CDR3 DNA: TGTGCCAGCAGCAACACCGGGACAGGGGGCGTCCTGAGCTATGGCTACACCTTC
CDR3 protein: CASSNTGTGGVLSYGYTF

V gene: TRBV12-3/TRBV12-4
clone size: .
J gene: TRBJ1-6
D gene: .
CDR3 DNA: TGTGCCAGTAAGGGCTTCGATAATTCACCCCTCCACTTT
CDR3 protein: CASKGFDNSPLHF

V gene: TRBV27
clone size: .
J gene: TRBJ2-1
D gene: .
CDR3 DNA: TGTGCCAGCAGTTCTTCCCGGGGCCAAAAGCAGTTCTTC
CDR3 protein: CASSSSRGQKQFF

V gene: TRBV4-3
clone size: .
J gene: TRBJ2-7
D gene: .
CDR3 DNA: TGCGCCAGCAGCCAAGATCGTGTTGTCAGGAACTACGAGCAGTACTTC
CDR3 protein: CASSQDRVVRNYEQYF

V gene: TRBV3-1
clone size: .
J gene: TRBJ2-2
D gene: .
CDR3 DNA: TGTGCCAGCAGCCATCCGACCCCAGCACCGGGGGAGCTGTTTTTT
CDR3 protein: CASSHPTPAPGELFF

V gene: TRBV6-5
clone size: .
J gene: TRBJ2-1
D gene: TRBD2
CDR3 DNA: TGTGCCAGCAGTTACTCGATTGGACTAGCGGGAGGGCCCTCAATGGGTGAGCAGTTCTTC
CDR3 protein: CASSYSIGLAGGPSMGEQFF

V gene: TRBV27
clone size: few
J gene: TRBJ2-7
D gene: TRBD1
CDR3 DNA: TGTGCCAGCGGGGACAGGGAAAACTACGAGCAGTACTTC
CDR3 protein: CASGDRENYEQYF

V gene: TRBV28
clone size: .
J gene: TRBJ2-7
D gene: TRBD1
CDR3 DNA: TGTGCCAGCAGTTTATTGGTCCCGAGACAGGGCTCCTACGAGCAGTACTTC
CDR3 protein: CASSLLVPRQGSYEQYF

V gene: TRBV6-2/TRBV6-3
clone size: few
J gene: TRBJ2-3
D gene: .
CDR3 DNA: TGTGCCAGTTCTAGGGACCTAGATACGCAGTATTTT
CDR3 protein: CASSRDLDTQYF

V gene: TRBV15
clone size: once
J gene: TRBJ1-5
D gene: .
CDR3 DNA: TGTGCCACCAGCTCTTCCGGGGCCCGAGAGTATAGCAATCAGCCCCAGCATTTT
CDR3 protein: CATSSSGAREYSNQPQHF

V gene: TRBV29-1
clone size: .
J gene: TRBJ1-4
D gene: TRBD1
CDR3 DNA: TGCAGCGTTGCCTCCGGGACAGGGGGAGAACTGTTTTTT
CDR3 protein: CSVASGTGGELFF

V gene: TRBV9
clone size: .
J gene: TRBJ2-1
D gene: .
CDR3 DNA: TGTGCCAGCAACCAAAATGGGGAGCAGTTCTTC
CDR3 protein: CASNQNGEQFF

V gene: TRBV5-1
clone size: few
J gene: TRBJ2-1
D gene: TRBD2
CDR3 DNA: TGCGCCAGCAGCTCAGAGCGGGGGGGAAGGTACAATGAGCAGTTCTTC
CDR3 protein: CASSSERGGRYNEQFF

V gene: TRBV5-1
clone size: .
J gene: TRBJ2-1
D gene: .
CDR3 DNA: TGCGCCAGCCGGCCTGGAGGTAAGGATGAGCAGTTCTTC
CDR3 protein: CASRPGGKDEQFF

V gene: TRBV20-1
clone size: .
J gene: TRBJ2-7
D gene: TRBD2
CDR3 DNA: TGCAGTGCTAGAGGACTAGCGGGACTATACGGGCAGTACTTC
CDR3 protein: CSARGLAGLYGQYF

V gene: TRBV6-5
clone size: .
J gene: TRBJ2-3
D gene: TRBD2
CDR3 DNA: TGTGCCAGCAGTTCTAGCGGGAGCGGTTCAGATACGCAGTATTTT
CDR3 protein: CASSSSGSGSDTQYF

V gene: TRBV15
clone size: .
J gene: TRBJ2-1
D gene: TRBD2
CDR3 DNA: TGTGCCACCAGCAGAGATCTGGGTCTAGCGGGAGCCGATGAGCAGTTCTTC
CDR3 protein: CATSRDLGLAGADEQFF

V gene: TRBV6-8
clone size: .
J gene: TRBJ2-7
D gene: .
CDR3 DNA: TGTGCCAGCAGTCGACACAGGGAGTCCTTCCGGAACGAGCAGTACTTC
CDR3 protein: CASSRHRESFRNEQYF

V gene: TRBV25-1
clone size: .
J gene: TRBJ1-6
D gene: TRBD1
CDR3 DNA: TGTGCCAGCAGTGAAAAAACAGGGGCCCCTGCTGATTCACCCCTCCACTTT
CDR3 protein: CASSEKTGAPADSPLHF

V gene: TRBV4-1
clone size: few
J gene: TRBJ2-3
D gene: .
CDR3 DNA: TGCGCCAGCAGCCAGGCCGGGATACCAAACGTAGATACGCAGTATTTT
CDR3 protein: CASSQAGIPNVDTQYF

V gene: TRBV10-3
clone size: .
J gene: TRBJ2-7
D gene: .
CDR3 DNA: TGTGCCATCAGTGAGTCTGAACTTCGGGGCTACGAGCAGTACTTC
CDR3 protein: CAISESELRGYEQYF

V gene: TRBV6-2/TRBV6-3
clone size: few
J gene: TRBJ2-1
D gene: .
CDR3 DNA: TGTGCCACCGAATGGGTTCGAGGCTACAATGAGCAGTTCTTC
CDR3 protein: CATEWVRGYNEQFF

V gene: TRBV11-1
clone size: .
J gene: TRBJ2-1
D gene: TRBD1
CDR3 DNA: TGTGCCAGCAGCCGGAGGAGTGGGACAGGGGGGAATAATGAGCAGTTCTTC
CDR3 protein: CASSRRSGTGGNNEQFF

V gene: TRBV7-2
clone size: few
J gene: TRBJ2-4
D gene: .
CDR3 DNA: TGTGCCAGCAACAATCCCGGGGTAGATTTAGCCAAAAACATTCAGTACTTC
CDR3 protein: CASNNPGVDLAKNIQYF